The 32 T cell receptor beta chains in this list originate from one sample, sequenced in a study of T-cell memory formation after mild COVID-19. TCRdb called the 5' RACE reads again in MiXCR, with one record for every CDR3 protein. Of 300,000 to 350,000 distinct CDR3 sequences in the sample, just under 20% were seen once. The specimen sequenced was PBMCs or a T cell subset sorted from them (not recorded which). Every receptor here comes from a man aged 18-30 years who had mild COVID-19 (a few samples of this study predate the infection). Cell type and time point are not known.

The gene calls are TRBV5-1 and TRBJ2-1, with D maybe TRBD2 (6 bases). The germline V gene has CDR1 SGHRS and CDR2 YFSETQ. CDR3 size: 16 residues. With 4 bases removed from V and 6 bases from J, the gap between germline ends came to 20 bases. The chain's CDR3 is CASSGGTRPGGNEQFF. CDR3 nucleotides: TGCGCCAGCAGCGGGGGGACCCGCCCCGGGGGCAATGAGCAGTTCTTC.

This chain connects TRBV5-1 to TRBJ1-5; unclear D gene. Germline lookup yields CDR1 SGHRS and CDR2 YFSETQ. Trimming removed 2 bases from V and 5 bases from J, with 8 bases in between. The CDR3 covers 13 residues. The CDR3 DNA is TGCGCCAGCAGCTTCCTCCCCGATCAGCCCCAGCATTTT. Translation: CASSFLPDQPQHF.

This clonotype was seen a few times. The V and J genes are TRBV24-1 and TRBJ2-2, with no clear D. Germline V gene data show CDR1 as KGHDR and CDR2 as SFDVKD. This CDR3 comprises 14 residues. Trimming cost V 5 bases and J 0 bases, with 6 bases left between them. In nucleotides, the CDR3 is TGTGCCACCAGTGCCGAAGCGAACACCGGGGAGCTGTTTTTT. Amino acid sequence: CATSAEANTGELFF.

J is TRBJ2-1 and V is TRBV9; TRBD2 aligns across 8 bases. V shed 4 bases, J shed 0 bases, and the junction held 6 bases outside the gene matches. Germline V gene data show CDR1 as SGDLS and CDR2 as YYNGEE. This CDR3 contains 16 residues. This CDR3 is CASSPAGTSSYNEQFF. The DNA of the CDR3 is TGTGCCAGCAGCCCAGCCGGGACTAGCTCCTACAATGAGCAGTTCTTC.

The V call is TRBV20-1, the J call TRBJ2-7; tentative D call: TRBD1 (5 bases). The ends were cut back, 3 bases at V and 2 bases at J, with 17 bases in the middle. The CDR3 contains 15 residues. Germline CDR1 DFQATT, CDR2 SNEGSKA (reference sequence). CDR3 sequence (DNA): TGCAGTGCTAGTCGGGCCAGGGCGAACGCCTACGAGCAGTACTTC. Its translation is CSASRARANAYEQYF.

The V call is TRBV7-2, the J call TRBJ2-7; tentatively, D is TRBD1 (6 bases). Germline values: CDR1 SGHTA, CDR2 FQGNSA. Trimming stripped 5 bases from V and 0 bases from J, with 11 bases between. The CDR3 totals 14 residues. The CDR3 loop is CASSPQGFSYEQYV. The CDR3, as DNA: TGTGCCAGCAGCCCCCAGGGGTTCTCCTACGAGCAGTACGTC.

This clonotype showed up just a few times. The rearrangement joins TRBV7-6 to TRBJ2-7, with TRBD1 matching over 10 bases. Per the germline V gene, CDR1 is SGHVS and CDR2 is FNYEAQ. Germline trimming cut 1 base from V and 1 base from J; bases unmatched to any gene: 7. This CDR3 has 17 amino acids. The CDR3 DNA reads as TGTGCCAGCAGCTTAGGACCGATGGGACAGGGGTCCTACGAGCAGTACTTC. Translation gives CASSLGPMGQGSYEQYF. The variable domain in full, with the rest retrieved from reference TRBV7-6 and TRBJ2-7, is GAGVSQSPRYKVTKRGQDVALRCDPISGHVSLYWYRQALGQGPEFLTYFNYEAQQDKSGLPNDRFSAERPEGSISTLTIQRTEQRDSAMYRCASSLGPMGQGSYEQYFGPGTRLTVT.

The chain has TRBV7-9 and TRBJ2-3, with TRBD1 identical over 9 bases. The germline V gene encodes CDR1 SEHNR and CDR2 FQNEAQ (reference sequence). J was trimmed by 4 bases and V by 3 bases; bases with no gene match: 5. There are 15 residues in the CDR3. The CDR3 region is CASSFRQGGPDTQYF. The CDR3 nucleotides are TGTGCCAGCAGCTTTCGACAGGGGGGTCCAGATACGCAGTATTTT.

V gene TRBV19 combines with J gene TRBJ1-1; 8 bases are shared with TRBD1. Trimming took 5 bases from V and 5 from J; bases not matched to a gene: 4. Germline V gives CDR1 LNHDA, CDR2 SQIVND (reference sequence). The CDR3 contains 13 residues. CDR3 residues: CASSPGGRTEAFF. For the CDR3, the DNA is TGTGCCAGTAGTCCAGGGGGCCGGACTGAAGCTTTCTTT. The complete variable domain, with remaining parts taken from reference TRBV19 and TRBJ1-1, reads DGGITQSPKYLFRKEGQNVTLSCEQNLNHDAMYWYRQDPGQGLRLIYYSQIVNDFQKGDIAEGYSVSREKKESFPLTVTSAQKNPTAFYLCASSPGGRTEAFFGQGTRLTVV.

V and J are TRBV4-2 and TRBJ2-3; D uncertain. This CDR3 contains 15 residues. Germline CDR1 LGHNA, CDR2 YNFKEQ. The V gene lost 0 bases and the J gene lost 3 bases, with 10 bases spanning the gap. The CDR3 spells CASSQDFPGTDTQYF. The CDR3 nucleotides read TGTGCCAGCAGCCAAGATTTTCCCGGGACAGATACGCAGTATTTT.

This chain joins TRBV6-1 and TRBJ2-3; 10 positions agree with TRBD2. This CDR3 comprises 13 residues. Germline V gives CDR1 MNHNS, CDR2 SASEGT. V trimming: 6 bases; J trimming: 8 bases; junction bases outside the gene matches: 5. CDR3 loop: CASSPSGGSTQYF. For the CDR3, the DNA is TGTGCCAGCAGCCCTAGCGGGGGTTCTACGCAGTATTTT.

The chain has TRBV5-1 and TRBJ2-3, with TRBD2 identical over 10 bases. CDR1 SGHRS and CDR2 YFSETQ come from the germline V gene. V was pared by 4 bases and J by 3 bases, with 14 bases of the junction left unmatched. The CDR3 totals 18 residues. The CDR3 region is CASSQRTSSGGWTDTQYF. CDR3 nucleotides: TGCGCCAGCAGCCAACGCACTTCTAGCGGGGGTTGGACAGATACGCAGTATTTT.

This clonotype was found many times. The genes are TRBV7-8 and TRBJ1-2; 8 bases fit TRBD1. The V gene end was trimmed by 5 bases and the J gene end by 6 bases; junction bases not matched to a gene: 8. Germline CDR1 SGHVS, CDR2 FQNEAQ. This CDR3 region has 14 residues. The CDR3 DNA sequence: TGTGCCAGCAGCCGACAGTCAGGGGGCGATGGCTACACCTTC. This sequence encodes CASSRQSGGDGYTF.

The chain is built from TRBV2 and TRBJ1-1; weak D call: TRBD1 (6 bases). The CDR3 is made up of 11 amino acids. V lost 6 bases, J lost 7 bases, and 9 bases lay in between. Germline CDR1 SNHLY, CDR2 FYNNEI. For the CDR3, the DNA is TGTGCCAGCAGACAGGGCTATGAAGCTTTCTTT. Residues: CASRQGYEAFF.

The chain combines TRBV10-3 with TRBJ2-7, with a tentative D call TRBD2 (7 bases). The V and J ends lost 1 base and 5 bases respectively, with 21 bases between them. The CDR3 extends over 17 amino acids. Per the germline V gene, CDR1 is ENHRY and CDR2 is SYGVKD. The CDR3 loop reads CAISEWGGGEVFNEQYF. The CDR3 bases are TGTGCCATCAGTGAGTGGGGCGGGGGCGAGGTATTCAACGAGCAGTACTTC.

This clonotype was seen ten or more times. V is TRBV19 and J is TRBJ1-3; 7 bases are shared with TRBD1. This CDR3 has 14 amino acids. CDR1 is LNHDA and CDR2 is SQIVND in the germline V gene (reference sequence). After removal of 3 bases from V and 4 bases from J, the junction contained 3 bases not matched to a gene. CDR3 amino acids: CASSIQGDGNTIYF. The CDR3 DNA follows: TGTGCCAGTAGTATCCAGGGGGACGGAAACACCATATATTTT.

This clonotype was found a few times. V usage is TRBV7-6 and J usage is TRBJ2-3; 8 bases fit TRBD2. The ends lost 5 bases at V and 5 bases at J; junction bases unmatched: 15. Germline lookup yields CDR1 SGHVS and CDR2 FNYEAQ. The CDR3 length is 17 residues. The DNA of the CDR3 is TGTGCCAGCAGCGCAGAGGGTTTCGGGGGGGCTGGAGATACGCAGTATTTT. This encodes CASSAEGFGGAGDTQYF.

Concerning this clonotype: The germline gene is not matched at one end of the junction; a read error may be the cause. The rearrangement links TRBV15 to TRBJ2-1; 10 bases agree with TRBD2. CDR1 is LNHNV, CDR2 YYDKDF, per germline (reference sequence). The CDR3 runs 19 residues. CDR3 amino acids: CATRRDIWLAGAAYNEQFF. CDR3 coding DNA: TGTGCCACCAGAAGAGATATTTGGCTAGCGGGGGCCGCCTACAATGAGCAGTTCTTC.

This clonotype was detected only a few times. The V gene is TRBV13, the J gene TRBJ2-3, with D maybe TRBD1 (7 bases). This CDR3 is built from 17 residues. Germline CDR1 is PRHDT and CDR2 is FYEKMQ (reference sequence). Trimming left V 4 bases short and J 2 bases short, with 19 bases between. The CDR3 reads CASSSRPEGAHTDTQYF. The CDR3 DNA reads TGTGCCAGCAGCTCCCGCCCGGAGGGGGCTCACACAGATACGCAGTATTTT.

This rearrangement joins TRBV6-2 or TRBV6-3 to TRBJ2-1; 13 nucleotides align to TRBD2. Per germline, CDR1 MNHEY and CDR2 SVGEGT. This CDR3 is built from 15 residues. Unmatched junction bases numbered 5, after V lost 2 bases and J lost 10 bases. This chain's CDR3 is CASSYGTSGVGEQFF. In DNA form, the CDR3 reads TGTGCCAGCAGTTACGGGACTAGCGGGGTCGGGGAGCAGTTCTTC.

This clonotype has more than one count but fewer than ten. The chain links TRBV5-1 to TRBJ2-2; 7 bases fit TRBD1. V dropped 6 bases and J dropped 1; count of bases not matched to a gene: 3. The CDR3 length is 14 residues. Looked up from germline, CDR1 is SGHRS and CDR2 is YFSETQ. The CDR3 nucleotides read TGCGCCAGCAACAACAGGGGGAACACCGGGGAGCTGTTTTTT. Amino acid sequence: CASNNRGNTGELFF.

The V call is TRBV13, the J call TRBJ1-1, with D hard to call. Germline V lookup: CDR1 PRHDT, CDR2 FYEKMQ (reference sequence). V lost 6 bases to trimming and J lost 10 bases, with 15 bases between them. The length of the CDR3 is 12 residues. The CDR3 reads CASSNTRGVAFF. The CDR3, as DNA: TGTGCCAGCAGTAATACCCGCGGAGTAGCTTTCTTT.

This clonotype was picked up a small number of times. The chain has TRBV20-1 and TRBJ2-5, with a possible D match to TRBD2 (7 bases). Trimming shortened V by 2 bases and J by 5 bases, and 18 bases separated the two germline ends. The V gene's germline CDR1 is DFQATT and CDR2 SNEGSKA (reference sequence). This CDR3 has 15 residues. CDR3 residues: CSARSPRGAGETQYF. DNA for the CDR3: TGCAGTGCTAGATCCCCTCGGGGGGCCGGTGAGACCCAGTACTTC.

This clonotype has only a few counts. The genes are TRBV6-5 and TRBJ1-4, with a weak D call TRBD1 (5 bases). The germline V and J ends were trimmed by 6 bases and 8 bases, with 19 bases remaining between them. CDR1 and CDR2 (germline): MNHEY, SVGAGI. There are 15 residues in the CDR3. The CDR3 sequence: CASSPRALGREKLFF. The CDR3 DNA sequence: TGTGCCAGCAGCCCCAGGGCGTTGGGTAGGGAAAAACTGTTTTTT.

V and J are TRBV6-2 or TRBV6-3 and TRBJ1-5; TRBD1 is a possible D gene (5 bases). V lost 6 bases, J lost 2 bases, and 14 bases lay in between. The length of the CDR3 is 15 residues. Germline-derived CDR1 and CDR2 are MNHEY and SVGEGT. For the CDR3, the DNA is TGTGCCAGCAGCCTTCCCGTAGGGGGCAATCAGCCCCAGCATTTT. Amino acid sequence: CASSLPVGGNQPQHF.

The rearrangement uses TRBV4-1 and TRBJ2-3, with D perhaps TRBD2 (7 bases). Trimming took off 1 base at V and 3 bases at J, with 17 bases between the two ends. The CDR3 runs to 17 residues. Germline loops: CDR1 MGHRA, CDR2 YSYEKL. Written as DNA, the CDR3 is TGCGCCAGCAGCCAAGCCGGAGGGGGGGGGCCAACAGATACGCAGTATTTT. As protein: CASSQAGGGGPTDTQYF.

This clonotype appeared many times. The rearrangement links TRBV5-1 to TRBJ2-1, with D possibly called TRBD1 or TRBD2 (6 bases each). V shed 3 bases and J shed 3 bases, with 13 bases lying between them. This CDR3 comprises 15 residues. The germline V gene encodes CDR1 SGHRS and CDR2 YFSETQ. CDR3 DNA: TGCGCCAGCAGCTGGGGGGCGGGAAACTACAATGAGCAGTTCTTC. Residues: CASSWGAGNYNEQFF.

This clonotype has only a few counts. The chain carries TRBV6-2 or TRBV6-3 and TRBJ1-5; no clear D gene. Per germline, CDR1 MNHEY and CDR2 SVGEGT. This CDR3 is built from 12 residues. V gave up 0 bases and J gave up 5 bases, with 2 bases separating them. The DNA of the CDR3 is TGTGCCAGCAGTTACTCGGATCAGCCCCAGCATTTT. Amino acid sequence: CASSYSDQPQHF.

In its sample, this clonotype was seen a few times. The J gene is TRBJ2-4, the V gene TRBV18; D could derive from TRBD1 or TRBD2 (5 bases each). The CDR3 spans 13 residues. Trimming cost V 2 bases and J 7 bases, with 9 bases left between them. Germline CDR1 reads KGHSH; CDR2 reads LQKENI. CDR3 sequence reads: CASSPEGLNIQYF. The CDR3 DNA sequence: TGTGCCAGCTCACCAGAGGGGCTCAACATTCAGTACTTC.

The rearrangement links TRBV5-4 to TRBJ2-6, with D possibly being TRBD2 (5 bases). Germline values: CDR1 SGHNT, CDR2 YYREEE (reference sequence). The V and J ends lost 1 base and 1 base respectively, with 12 bases between them. This CDR3 has 17 residues. DNA of the CDR3: TGTGCCAGCAGCTTGAGTCTCGGGGATTCTGGGGCCAACGTCCTGACTTTC. Translating gives CASSLSLGDSGANVLTF.

A few counts support this clonotype. The gene calls are TRBV7-9 and TRBJ2-7; TRBD1 or TRBD2 may be the D gene (5 bases each). This CDR3 is built from 14 residues. V was cut by 1 base and J by 2 bases, with 9 bases left in between. Germline CDR1 is SEHNR and CDR2 is FQNEAQ (reference sequence). This CDR3 reads CASSLGRDPYEQYV. Here the CDR3 DNA reads TGTGCCAGCAGCTTAGGCAGGGACCCCTACGAGCAGTACGTC.

The chain joins TRBV5-1 to TRBJ1-2; no definite D call. CDR3 size: 13 residues. Trimming pared 7 bases from V and 3 bases from J, leaving 13 bases between. Germline V gives CDR1 SGHRS, CDR2 YFSETQ. For the CDR3, the DNA is TGCGCCAGCGCATCGGGTCTAGACTATGGCTACACCTTC. Residues: CASASGLDYGYTF.